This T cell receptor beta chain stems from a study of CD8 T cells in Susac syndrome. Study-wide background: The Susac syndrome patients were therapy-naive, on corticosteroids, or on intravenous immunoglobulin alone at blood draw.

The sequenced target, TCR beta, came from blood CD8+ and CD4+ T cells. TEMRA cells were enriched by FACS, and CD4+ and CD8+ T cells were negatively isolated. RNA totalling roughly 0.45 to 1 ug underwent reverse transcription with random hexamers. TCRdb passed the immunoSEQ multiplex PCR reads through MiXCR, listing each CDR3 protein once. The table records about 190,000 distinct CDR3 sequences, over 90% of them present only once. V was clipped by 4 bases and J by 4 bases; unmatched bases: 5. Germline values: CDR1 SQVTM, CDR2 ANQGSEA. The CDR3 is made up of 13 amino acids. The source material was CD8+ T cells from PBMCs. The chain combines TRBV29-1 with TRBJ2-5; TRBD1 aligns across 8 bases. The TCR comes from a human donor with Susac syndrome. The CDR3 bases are TGCAGCGTTGCGGGCAGGGGGCTAGAGACCCAGTACTTC. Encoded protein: CSVAGRGLETQYF.